This T cell receptor (beta chain) is drawn from a study of monozygotic twins with cystic fibrosis. Clones were read by immunoSEQ multiplex PCR, and TCRdb kept only the in-frame ones, dropping some. The table lists around 30,000 clones, 90% to 97% of them singletons, with about 0.17% in the top ten. Remarks on this clone: Its target is not known.

J was trimmed by 5 bases and V by 10 bases; bases with no gene match: 5. The CDR3 length is 13 residues. Study findings and constraints: Nucleotide-identical clonotype sharing was significantly higher within monozygotic CF twin pairs than between unrelated CF individuals. The repertoire was suggested to be naive-dominated, clonality median roughly 0.0093.

Input material: blood. The receptor's source is a girl aged 2 to 9 with cystic fibrosis. The chain employs TRBV23-1 and TRBJ2-1, with 10 bases that match TRBD2. TRBV23-1 is marked as an open reading frame, function uncertain. The CDR3 nucleotides read TGCGCCACCCTGGGGACTAGCGACAATGAGCAGTTCTTC. It is translated as CATLGTSDNEQFF.